This T cell receptor beta chain is drawn from a study of blood T cell repertoires in COVID-19. The overall study: Material from acute and convalescent COVID-19 was sourced from the United States, Italy and Spain. T cells, B-cell-depleted T cells, or PBMCs provided the cDNA or gDNA that served as material.

Per the authors' pipeline: The authors estimated nucleated cell counts from reference gene primer amplification. Repertoires were generated with immunoSEQ multiplex PCR, while TCRdb's copy carries only in-frame clones and drops some. The DNA was the basis for D and trimming; V, J and clone size are from that table. The sample consists of fewer than 90,000 clones, about 83% of them appearing once. The CDR3 sequence is 14 residues long. V trimming: 7 bases; J trimming: 0 bases; junction bases outside the gene matches: 3. Germline lookup yields CDR1 MDHEN and CDR2 SYDVKM. Sequencing was carried out using peripheral blood. The V and J genes are TRBV28 and TRBJ2-1, with 7 bases identical to TRBD2. The source is a human donor in a cohort sampled during active COVID-19. CDR3 region: CASIGGSSYNEQFF. The DNA of the CDR3 is TGTGCCAGCATTGGCGGGAGCTCCTACAATGAGCAGTTCTTC.